This T cell receptor (beta chain) was sequenced during a study of T cell responses to AZD1222 COVID-19 vaccine. General study points: Only after the peak T cell response were repertoires sampled. Epitopes outside B.1.351 and B.1.1.7 mutated regions reportedly drew nearly half of spike TCRs.

Note on this clone: Its antigen is undetermined.

Data came from immunoSEQ multiplex PCR; TCRdb stores just in-frame clones and leaves some out. In the table there are 100,000 or so clones, less than 90% of which are singletons. The V gene lost 8 bases and the J gene lost 7 bases, with 11 bases spanning the gap. The CDR3 runs 11 residues. The germline V gene has CDR1 MNHEY and CDR2 SVGAGI. The sequence came from an adult in good health. This chain links TRBV6-5 with TRBJ1-2, with a tentative D call TRBD1 (5 bases). The sample here was peripheral blood, taken on day 0 of AZD1222 vaccination. The CDR3 DNA follows: TGTGCCAGCGGGGCCAACGGTGGCTACACCTTC. Translating gives CASGANGGYTF.